The 21 T cell receptor beta chains below were found in one sample sequenced in a study of Tregs in tolerant kidney transplant recipients. The nonmyeloablative bone marrow transplants came from related graft donors, with transient mixed chimerism. Produced via immunoSEQ multiplex PCR; TCRdb's table is partial and in-frame only. This repertoire shows 90,000 or so clones, 93% found once; its top ten account for around 1.5%. Material: CD4+ T cells from blood (PBMCs), obtained 12 months after the transplant. These receptors were obtained from a human patient who received a combined kidney and bone marrow transplant. The T cells may partly be graft donor cells.

This chain uses TRBV6-5 with TRBJ2-1; possible D gene TRBD2, 5 bases. Between the trimmed V and J ends, which lost 8 bases and 9 bases, there was a span of 20 bases. CDR1 and CDR2 (germline): MNHEY, SVGAGI. The CDR3 contains 14 residues. The CDR3 DNA is TGTGCCAGCGCCCCTATTGGCATGAGCGGTGAGCAGTTCTTC. Translated: CASAPIGMSGEQFF.

CDR3 in DNA: TGTGCCAGCAGCCAGTACCGCTCCAGGGGGCTGGGAAACACCATATATTTT. It is translated as CASSQYRSRGLGNTIYF. The chain links TRBV4-2 to TRBJ1-3; 8 bases fit TRBD1. Germline CDR1 and CDR2: LGHNA and YNFKEQ. The CDR3 runs 17 residues. J was trimmed by 4 bases and V by 3 bases; bases with no gene match: 11.

The chain uses TRBV29-1 and TRBJ2-2; 7 bases are shared with TRBD2. After removal of 7 bases from V and 6 bases from J, the junction contained 14 bases not matched to a gene. Germline V gene lookup returns CDR1 SQVTM and CDR2 ANQGSEA. There are 15 residues in the CDR3. For the CDR3, the DNA is TGCAGCGCCTCTCTCTTGGGGGGGGGTGCCGGGGAGCTGTTTTTT. As protein: CSASLLGGGAGELFF.

This chain uses TRBV7-2 with TRBJ2-6; 12 bases map to TRBD1. Germline values: CDR1 SGHTA, CDR2 FQGNSA. This CDR3 region has 18 residues. V shed 3 bases and J 2 bases; nucleotides not matched to a gene: 5. Here the CDR3 DNA reads TGTGCCAGCAGCTTTATCCGGGACAGGGGGCCTGGGGCCAACGTCCTGACTTTC. It encodes CASSFIRDRGPGANVLTF.

The chain is built from TRBV5-8 and TRBJ1-2, with 7 bases that match TRBD1. The germline V gene has CDR1 SGHTS and CDR2 YDEGEE. Germline trimming cut 3 bases from V and 7 bases from J; bases unmatched to any gene: 3. The CDR3 covers 12 residues. CDR3 residues: CASSYRGFGYTF. The CDR3 coding sequence is TGTGCCAGCAGCTACAGGGGTTTTGGCTACACCTTC. Full variable domain (missing parts from reference TRBV5-8 and TRBJ1-2): EAGVTQSPTHLIKTRGQQATLRCSPISGHTSVYWYQQALGLGLQFLLWYDEGEERNRGNFPPRFSGRQFPNYSSELNVNALELEDSALYLCASSYRGFGYTFGSGTRLTVV.

DNA for the CDR3: TGCGCCAGCAGCCAAGCAGGGTTTCCTGAGACCCAGTACTTC. Encoded protein: CASSQAGFPETQYF. This chain links TRBV4-1 with TRBJ2-5; D is possibly TRBD1 (5 bases). The CDR3 runs to 14 residues. Germline-derived CDR1 and CDR2 are MGHRA and YSYEKL. Trimming removed 1 base at V and 5 bases at J, with 11 bases between.

J is TRBJ1-2 and V is TRBV5-4; 8 bases map to TRBD1. The CDR3 extends over 16 amino acids. V gave up 0 bases and J gave up 4 bases; unmatched junction bases: 8. CDR1 SGHNT and CDR2 YYREEE come from the germline V gene (reference sequence). CDR3 in amino acids: CASSLARQGAVYGYTF. The CDR3 DNA is TGTGCCAGCAGCTTGGCGAGGCAGGGGGCCGTCTATGGCTACACCTTC.

The chain combines TRBV28 with TRBJ1-1; the D gene is possibly TRBD1 (5 bases). V gave up 3 bases and J gave up 3 bases, with 5 bases separating them. The CDR3 runs to 12 residues. The V gene's germline CDR1 is MDHEN and CDR2 SYDVKM. CDR3 region: CASSFRDTEAFF. The CDR3 coding sequence is TGTGCCAGCAGTTTCAGGGACACTGAAGCTTTCTTT.

The rearrangement uses TRBV7-2 and TRBJ1-1, with TRBD1 matching over 7 bases. Germline-derived CDR1 and CDR2 are SGHTA and FQGNSA. CDR3 length: 15 residues. Unmatched junction bases numbered 6, after V lost 5 bases and J lost 0 bases. CDR3 sequence (DNA): TGTGCCAGCAGCCTAAGGACAGGTTTGAACACTGAAGCTTTCTTT. Its protein product is CASSLRTGLNTEAFF. Drawing the rest from reference TRBV7-2 and TRBJ1-1, the complete variable domain is GAGVSQSPSNKVTEKGKDVELRCDPISGHTALYWYRQSLGQGLEFLIYFQGNSAPDKSGLPSDRFSAERTGGSVSTLTIQRTQQEDSAVYLCASSLRTGLNTEAFFGQGTRLTVV.

This chain uses TRBV18 with TRBJ2-1; 12 bases agree with TRBD2. Germline lookup yields CDR1 KGHSH and CDR2 LQKENI. J was trimmed by 6 bases and V by 4 bases; bases with no gene match: 4. The CDR3 runs 15 residues. The CDR3 DNA is TGTGCCAGCTCACTACTAGCGGGGGGTCCCAATGAGCAGTTCTTC. Protein sequence: CASSLLAGGPNEQFF.

This sequence joins TRBV19 and TRBJ1-2, with D maybe TRBD1 (6 bases). V lost 8 bases and J lost 5, with 21 bases in between. Looked up from germline, CDR1 is LNHDA and CDR2 is SQIVND (reference sequence). The CDR3 is 15 residues long. The CDR3 region is CASSPAWTVKYGYTF. CDR3 sequence (DNA): TGTGCCAGTTCCCCCGCCTGGACAGTTAAGTATGGCTACACCTTC.

The V gene is TRBV5-6, the J gene TRBJ2-7, with D possibly TRBD1 on 5 matching bases. Trimming shortened V by 2 bases and J by 12 bases, and 21 bases separated the two germline ends. Germline loops: CDR1 SGHDT, CDR2 YYEEEE. The CDR3 has 14 amino acids. The CDR3 bases are TGTGCCAGCAGCTTCGACAGAACTTATGACCAGTGGTACTTC. This gives the protein CASSFDRTYDQWYF.

About this clone: An end of the junction does not agree with germline; a read error may underlie this. The chain joins TRBV7-2 to TRBJ1-3; D perhaps matches TRBD1 (6 bases). The CDR3 is 14 amino acids. Germline loops: CDR1 SGHTA, CDR2 FQGNSA. This CDR3 is CASSLDRVGDTIYF. CDR3 nucleotide sequence: TGTGCCAGCAGCTTAGACAGGGTTGGAGACACCATATATTTT.

This clone has only one observation. J is TRBJ2-7 and V is TRBV5-1; maybe TRBD1 (5 bases). Trimming pared 0 bases from V and 0 bases from J, leaving 10 bases between. The CDR3 spans 15 residues. Germline V gene data show CDR1 as SGHRS and CDR2 as YFSETQ. CDR3 DNA sequence: TGCGCCAGCAGCTTGGCAGGGCCCCTCTCCTACGAGCAGTACTTC. It is translated as CASSLAGPLSYEQYF.

The chain recombines TRBV7-2 with TRBJ2-3, with a tentative D call TRBD2 (5 bases). Germline V gives CDR1 SGHTA, CDR2 FQGNSA. The V gene lost 0 bases and the J gene lost 3 bases, with 13 bases spanning the gap. This CDR3 has 16 residues. CDR3 amino acids: CASSLAPSRGTDTQYF. Written as DNA, the CDR3 is TGTGCCAGCAGCTTAGCGCCTAGCCGCGGGACAGATACGCAGTATTTT.

The rearrangement links TRBV5-5 to TRBJ2-5; D might be TRBD2 (6 bases). This CDR3 region has 14 residues. CDR1 SGHKS and CDR2 YYEKEE come from the germline V gene (reference sequence). V was trimmed by 4 bases and J by 5 bases, leaving 15 bases between them. CDR3 sequence (DNA): TGTGCCAGCAGCATCCCCCAGGGACTGGAGACCCAGTACTTC. Translating it yields CASSIPQGLETQYF.

This clone appeared a few times. This chain uses TRBV19 with TRBJ1-1; D not resolved. Trimming shortened V by 3 bases and J by 0 bases, and 5 bases separated the two germline ends. Germline CDR1 LNHDA, CDR2 SQIVND (reference sequence). The CDR3 has 13 residues. The CDR3 coding sequence is TGTGCCAGTAGTATTAAAATGAACACTGAAGCTTTCTTT. Its protein is CASSIKMNTEAFF.

The rearrangement links TRBV5-1 to TRBJ2-3; 11 positions agree with TRBD2. In germline, CDR1 is SGHRS, CDR2 YFSETQ. With V trimmed by 2 bases and J by 4 bases, 3 bases remained unmatched. The length of the CDR3 is 15 residues. The CDR3 sequence: CASSLLAGEADTQYF. The DNA for the CDR3 is TGCGCCAGCAGCTTACTAGCGGGAGAGGCAGATACGCAGTATTTT.

The chain links TRBV5-6 to TRBJ2-1, with TRBD2 matching over 15 bases. Germline values: CDR1 SGHDT, CDR2 YYEEEE. The J segment lost 6 bases and the V segment lost 1 base, leaving 2 bases of the junction unmatched. The CDR3 contains 16 residues. In DNA, the CDR3 is TGTGCCAGCAGCTTGCCGGGACTAGCGGGGGGCAATGAGCAGTTCTTC. The encoded protein is CASSLPGLAGGNEQFF.

The CDR3 nucleotides read TGTGCCAGCAGCTTGTCCGTCCTCGGCACAGATACGCAGTATTTT. As protein: CASSLSVLGTDTQYF. The chain uses TRBV5-6 and TRBJ2-3; D unclear. Per the germline V gene, CDR1 is SGHDT and CDR2 is YYEEEE. Trimming took 1 base from V and 1 from J, leaving 10 bases between them. This CDR3 has 15 amino acids.

This clone was recorded only once. This chain joins TRBV11-2 and TRBJ2-5; D is ambiguous. V was pared by 1 base and J by 2 bases, with 11 bases between. Per the germline V gene, CDR1 is SGHAT and CDR2 is FQNNGV. CDR3 length: 15 amino acids. This chain's CDR3 is CASSLAFRRQETQYF. The CDR3, as DNA: TGTGCCAGCAGCTTAGCCTTCCGGCGGCAAGAGACCCAGTACTTC.